This T cell receptor (beta chain) emerged from a study of beta chain features in type 1 diabetes. Study summary: Patient and healthy donor groups were alike in age, gender and cell yields. Regarding the study as a whole: TCRB CDR3 length was moderately but significantly reduced in all four CD4+ subsets of Type 1 diabetes patients.

Reverse transcribing all isolated RNA meant expressed TCRB transcripts were sequenced. Profiling relied on immunoSEQ multiplex PCR, and the TCRdb table lists in-frame clones only, not all of them. The table has a few hundred thousand clones, less than 30% seen once. About this clone itself: Its antigen remains unknown.

This TCR was recovered from a woman aged 25 to 45 with type 1 diabetes. The specimen was naive CD4+ T cells from blood.

The CDR3 sequence: CSAKVGYGYTF. The CDR3 DNA reads TGCAGTGCTAAAGTCGGCTATGGCTACACCTTC. The chain couples TRBV20-1 to TRBJ1-2; D ambiguous. Germline V CDR1 and CDR2: DFQATT, SNEGSKA (reference sequence). Trimming took off 4 bases at V and 4 bases at J, with 7 bases between the two ends. The CDR3 length is 11 residues.